This is a list of T cell receptor beta chains from one sample in a study of cytomegalovirus exposure and HLA in healthy donors. Assay used: immunoSEQ multiplex PCR; TCRdb lists only in-frame clones, some missing. The sample contains 120,000 to 150,000 clones, roughly 80% of which appear only once. Input material: PBMCs. These receptors all stem from a woman aged 40 to 55 in good health and CMV-seropositive. CDR3s include the opening cysteine and the closing phenylalanine or tryptophan. A D gene is named only where the DNA matches it firmly. Where a row states a size, it is once, few, many or the class of an expanded clone; other rows omit it.

TRBV27	TRBJ1-1	NA	NA	TGTGCCAGCAGTTCCATTGGTTCCAGAGCTTTCTTT	CASSSIGSRAFF
TRBV5-1	TRBJ2-3	NA	NA	TGCGCCAGCAGCTTGGACATGACAGATACGCAGTATTTT	CASSLDMTDTQYF
TRBV6-6	TRBJ1-5	NA	NA	TGTGCCAGCACCTTCGCGGGTGGCAATCAGCCCCAGCATTTT	CASTFAGGNQPQHF
TRBV6-5	TRBJ1-2	TRBD1	few	TGTGCCAGCAGTGTGGGACAGGGCCCCTTTTTGGCCTTC	CASSVGQGPFLAF
TRBV19	TRBJ2-3	NA	NA	TGTGCCAGTAGCCTAATTCCCGGTTTGGATACGCAGTATTTT	CASSLIPGLDTQYF
TRBV18	TRBJ1-2	TRBD1	NA	TGTGCCAGCTCGGCAGCGACAGGGGGCGCGGGGGGCTACACCTTC	CASSAATGGAGGYTF
TRBV28	TRBJ1-2	NA	NA	TGTGCCAGCAGTTTAGAGGGCTATGACTATGGCTACACCTTC	CASSLEGYDYGYTF
TRBV6-5	TRBJ2-5	NA	NA	TGTGCCAGCAGTTACTCGTTGACTACTAGGGAGACCCAGTACTTC	CASSYSLTTRETQYF
TRBV5-5	TRBJ2-7	NA	once	TGTGCCAGCAGCTTGAGAGGGGGCGAGCAGTACTTC	CASSLRGGEQYF
TRBV7-9	TRBJ1-5	NA	NA	TGTGCCAGCAGCTTCGCCCAGGGAGGCCAGCCCCAGCATTTT	CASSFAQGGQPQHF
TRBV5-4	TRBJ1-6	NA	NA	TGTGCCAGCAGCCTGGGTTTATCCCTCCACTTT	CASSLGLSLHF
TRBV4-1	TRBJ2-3	NA	NA	TGCGCCACCACCGGTGGGCTAGCAGCAGATACGCAGTATTTT	CATTGGLAADTQYF
TRBV15	TRBJ2-5	TRBD1	NA	TGTGCCACCAGCAGATCCCGGGACAGGGATTCCCAGTACTTC	CATSRSRDRDSQYF
TRBV4-3	TRBJ2-1	NA	NA	TGCGCCAGCAGCCAAGATGCCCGACAGGGCGGGGATGAGCAGTTCTTC	CASSQDARQGGDEQFF
TRBV19	TRBJ2-4	TRBD1	NA	TGTGCCAGTAGTATCAGGGGTGACAGGGGCAGGGACATTCAGTACTTC	CASSIRGDRGRDIQYF
TRBV27	TRBJ2-3	NA	NA	TGTGCCAGCACAGCGGGCCCGAGCACAGATACGCAGTATTTT	CASTAGPSTDTQYF
TRBV2	TRBJ1-5	TRBD1	NA	TGTGCCAGCAAATTACAGGGGAATCAGCCCCAGCATTTT	CASKLQGNQPQHF
TRBV11-2	TRBJ2-7	TRBD2	NA	TGTGCCAGCAGCTTAGGCGGGAGGGCCGAGCAGTACTTC	CASSLGGRAEQYF
TRBV28	TRBJ2-5	NA	NA	TGTGCCAGCAGTTTACCGGACAGCAGATGGACCCAGTACTTC	CASSLPDSRWTQYF
TRBV28	TRBJ1-2	NA	NA	TGTGCCAGCAGCCTGACAGTTCAGTATGGCTACACCTTC	CASSLTVQYGYTF
TRBV28	TRBJ2-7	NA	medium-sized	TGTGCCAGCAGTTTAAACGGCAGGAACAACGAGCAGTACTTC	CASSLNGRNNEQYF
TRBV29-1	TRBJ1-1	TRBD1	NA	TGCAGCGCCGACAGGGGGCCCACTGAAGCTTTCTTT	CSADRGPTEAFF
TRBV15	TRBJ1-1	TRBD1	many	TGTGCCACCACCCTGGGGACAGGTGGAGGTACCACTGAAGCTTTCTTT	CATTLGTGGGTTEAFF
TRBV27	TRBJ2-3	NA	NA	TGTGCCAGCAGTTTATTGCCCGGGGGAGATACGCAGTATTTT	CASSLLPGGDTQYF
TRBV15	TRBJ2-2	NA	NA	TGTGCCACCAGCAGAGATATGGCTAGAGGAGCCGGGGAGCTGTTTTTT	CATSRDMARGAGELFF
TRBV27	TRBJ2-7	TRBD2	NA	TGTGCCAGCAGCCGGACTAGCGGTAACTACGAGCAGTACTTC	CASSRTSGNYEQYF
TRBV7-2	TRBJ1-2	NA	NA	TGTGCCAGCAGCTTAACTCAGGTTTATGGCTACACCTTC	CASSLTQVYGYTF
TRBV7-2	TRBJ1-1	NA	NA	TGTGCCAGCAGCTTAGGGGCGGGGAACACTGAAGCTTTCTTT	CASSLGAGNTEAFF
TRBV6-1	TRBJ1-1	NA	NA	TGTGCCAGCAGTGAAGGTCGTATCACTGAAGCTTTCTTT	CASSEGRITEAFF
TRBV4-3	TRBJ2-3	NA	NA	TGCGCCAGCAGCCAAGGTCGGACAGCCAGTAGCACAGATACGCAGTATTTT	CASSQGRTASSTDTQYF
TRBV4-3	TRBJ1-2	TRBD1	NA	TGCGCCAGCAGCCAAGACCGGGACAGGGGGATTAGCTACACCTTC	CASSQDRDRGISYTF
TRBV29-1	TRBJ2-1	NA	NA	TGCAGCGCGCGGGGTTACAATGAGCAGTTCTTC	CSARGYNEQFF
TRBV5-1	TRBJ1-1	NA	NA	TGCGCCAGCAGCCCCCTGACAGGCCCCACTGAAGCTTTCTTT	CASSPLTGPTEAFF
TRBV18	TRBJ2-5	NA	NA	TGTGCCAGCTCACTGGCCCCAGAAGAGACCCAGTACTTC	CASSLAPEETQYF
TRBV27	TRBJ2-1	TRBD2	NA	TGTGCCAGACGAGCCGAGCGGGGGTTCAATGAGCAGTTCTTC	CARRAERGFNEQFF
TRBV9	TRBJ1-2	NA	NA	TGTGCCAGCACCCCAGGTGGGACACACTATGGCTACACCTTC	CASTPGGTHYGYTF
TRBV29-1	TRBJ1-1	NA	NA	TGCAGCGTTGGGGGGGTCCTGAACACTGAAGCTTTCTTT	CSVGGVLNTEAFF
TRBV4-2	TRBJ2-7	TRBD1	NA	TGTGCCAGCAGCCAAACAGGGGGCGCATCGGGCTCCTACGAGCAGTACTTC	CASSQTGGASGSYEQYF
TRBV5-6	TRBJ2-1	NA	NA	TGTGCCAGCAGCCCCCCTTATTGGCGGAGCTCCTACAATGAGCAGTTCTTC	CASSPPYWRSSYNEQFF
TRBV15	TRBJ2-1	NA	NA	TGTGCCACCTCACTAGGGGAGGCCAATGAGCAGTTCTTC	CATSLGEANEQFF
TRBV9	TRBJ2-3	NA	NA	TGTGCCAGCAGCGTTACAGGGATGGATACGCAGTATTTT	CASSVTGMDTQYF
TRBV7-8	TRBJ1-1	NA	NA	TGTGCCAGCAGCTTAGCGGCGGGGCTCCTTATGAACACTGAAGCTTTCTTT	CASSLAAGLLMNTEAFF
TRBV5-1	TRBJ2-5	TRBD1	NA	TGCGCCAGCAGCTTATCGACAGGGGCAGGGCAAGAGACCCAGTACTTC	CASSLSTGAGQETQYF
TRBV7-7	TRBJ2-5	NA	NA	TGTGCTAGCAGCTTGTTTTTCAGGGGCCAAGAGACCCAGTACTTC	CASSLFFRGQETQYF
TRBV18	TRBJ2-1	NA	NA	TGTGCCAGCTCGCTGACTTCCCGACCGCAATACAATGAGCAGTTCTTC	CASSLTSRPQYNEQFF
TRBV2	TRBJ2-7	TRBD2	once	TGTGCCAGCAGTGACGCCACCTTAGCGGGAAACACCTACGAGCAGTACTTC	CASSDATLAGNTYEQYF
TRBV5-4	TRBJ2-2	TRBD2	NA	TGTGCCAGCAGCGTGGGACTAGCGGGAGGAGGTACCGGGGAGCTGTTTTTT	CASSVGLAGGGTGELFF
TRBV6-4	TRBJ2-2	NA	NA	TGTGCCAGCAGTGAATCGGGTACCGGGGAGCTGTTTTTT	CASSESGTGELFF